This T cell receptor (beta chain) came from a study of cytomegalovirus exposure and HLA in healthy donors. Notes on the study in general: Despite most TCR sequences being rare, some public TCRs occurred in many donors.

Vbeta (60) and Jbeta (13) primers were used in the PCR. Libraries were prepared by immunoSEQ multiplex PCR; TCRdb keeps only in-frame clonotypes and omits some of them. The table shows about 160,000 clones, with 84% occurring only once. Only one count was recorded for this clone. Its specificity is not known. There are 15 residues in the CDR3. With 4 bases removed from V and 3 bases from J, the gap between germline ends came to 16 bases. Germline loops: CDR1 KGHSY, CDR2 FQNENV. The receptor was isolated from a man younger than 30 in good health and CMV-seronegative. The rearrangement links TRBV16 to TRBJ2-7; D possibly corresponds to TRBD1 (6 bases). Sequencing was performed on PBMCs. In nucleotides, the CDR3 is TGTGCCAGCAGCCCGACCGGGACACCTAGCTACGAGCAGTACTTC. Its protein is CASSPTGTPSYEQYF.